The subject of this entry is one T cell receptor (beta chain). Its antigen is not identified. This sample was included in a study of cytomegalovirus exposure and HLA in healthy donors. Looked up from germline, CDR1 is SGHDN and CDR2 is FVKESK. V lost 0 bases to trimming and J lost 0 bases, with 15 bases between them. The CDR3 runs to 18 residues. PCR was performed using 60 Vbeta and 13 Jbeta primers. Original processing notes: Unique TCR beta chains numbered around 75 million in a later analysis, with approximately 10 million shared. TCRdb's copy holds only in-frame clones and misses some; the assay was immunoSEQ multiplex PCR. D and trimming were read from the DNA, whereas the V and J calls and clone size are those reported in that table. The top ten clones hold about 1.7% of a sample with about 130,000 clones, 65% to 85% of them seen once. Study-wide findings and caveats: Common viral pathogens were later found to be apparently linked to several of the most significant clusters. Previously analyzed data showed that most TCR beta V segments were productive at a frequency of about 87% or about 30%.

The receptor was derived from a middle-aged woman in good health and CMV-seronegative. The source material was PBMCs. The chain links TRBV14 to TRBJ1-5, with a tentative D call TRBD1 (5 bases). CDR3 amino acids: CASSQEHKEGFSNQPQHF. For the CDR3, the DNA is TGTGCCAGCAGCCAAGAGCATAAGGAGGGGTTTAGCAATCAGCCCCAGCATTTT.